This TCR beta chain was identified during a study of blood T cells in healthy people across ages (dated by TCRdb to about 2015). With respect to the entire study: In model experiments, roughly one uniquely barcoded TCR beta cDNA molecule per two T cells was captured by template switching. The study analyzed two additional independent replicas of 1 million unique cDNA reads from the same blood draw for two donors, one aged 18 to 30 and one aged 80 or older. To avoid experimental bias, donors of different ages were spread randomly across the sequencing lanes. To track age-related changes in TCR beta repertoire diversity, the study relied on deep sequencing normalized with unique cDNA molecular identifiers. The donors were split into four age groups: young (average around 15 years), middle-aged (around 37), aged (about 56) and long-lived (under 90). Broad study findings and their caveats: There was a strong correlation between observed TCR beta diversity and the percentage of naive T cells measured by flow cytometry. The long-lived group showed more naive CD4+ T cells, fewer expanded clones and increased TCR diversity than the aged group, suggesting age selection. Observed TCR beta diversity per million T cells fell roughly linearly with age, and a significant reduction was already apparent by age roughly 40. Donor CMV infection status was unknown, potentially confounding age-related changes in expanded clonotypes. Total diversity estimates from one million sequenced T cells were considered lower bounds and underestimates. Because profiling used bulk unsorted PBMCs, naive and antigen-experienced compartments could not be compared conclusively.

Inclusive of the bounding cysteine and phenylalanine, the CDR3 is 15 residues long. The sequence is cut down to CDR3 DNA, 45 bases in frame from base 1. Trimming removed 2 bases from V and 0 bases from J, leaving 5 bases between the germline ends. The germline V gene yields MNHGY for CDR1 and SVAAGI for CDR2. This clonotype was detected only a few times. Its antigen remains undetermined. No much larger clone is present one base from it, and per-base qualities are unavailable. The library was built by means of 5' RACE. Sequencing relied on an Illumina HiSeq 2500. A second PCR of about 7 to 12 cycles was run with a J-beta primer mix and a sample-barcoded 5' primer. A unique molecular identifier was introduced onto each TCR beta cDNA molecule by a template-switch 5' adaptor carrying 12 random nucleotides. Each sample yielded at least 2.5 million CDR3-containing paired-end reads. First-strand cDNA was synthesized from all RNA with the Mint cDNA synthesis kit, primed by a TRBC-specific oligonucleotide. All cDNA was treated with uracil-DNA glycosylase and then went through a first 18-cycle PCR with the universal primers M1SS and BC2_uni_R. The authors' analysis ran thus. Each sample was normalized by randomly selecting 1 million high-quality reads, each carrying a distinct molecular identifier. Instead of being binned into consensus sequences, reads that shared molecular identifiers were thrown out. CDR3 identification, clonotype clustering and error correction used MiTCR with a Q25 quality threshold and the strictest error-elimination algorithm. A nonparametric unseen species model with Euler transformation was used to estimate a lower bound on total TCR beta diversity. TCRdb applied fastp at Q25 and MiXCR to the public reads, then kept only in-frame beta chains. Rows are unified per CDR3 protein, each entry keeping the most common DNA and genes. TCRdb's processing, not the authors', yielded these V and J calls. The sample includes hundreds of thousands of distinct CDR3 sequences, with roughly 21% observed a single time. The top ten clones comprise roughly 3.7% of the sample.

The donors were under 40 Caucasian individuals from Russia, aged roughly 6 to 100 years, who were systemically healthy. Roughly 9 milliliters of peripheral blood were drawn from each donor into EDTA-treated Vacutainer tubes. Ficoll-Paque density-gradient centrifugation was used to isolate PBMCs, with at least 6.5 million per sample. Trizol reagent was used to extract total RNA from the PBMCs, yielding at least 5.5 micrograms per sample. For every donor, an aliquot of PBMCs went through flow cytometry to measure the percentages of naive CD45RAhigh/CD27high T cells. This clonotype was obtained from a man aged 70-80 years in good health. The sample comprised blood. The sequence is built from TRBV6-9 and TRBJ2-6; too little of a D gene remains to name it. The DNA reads TGTGCCAGCAGTTATATCGGCTCTGGGGCCAACGTCCTGACTTTC. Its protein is CASSYIGSGANVLTF.